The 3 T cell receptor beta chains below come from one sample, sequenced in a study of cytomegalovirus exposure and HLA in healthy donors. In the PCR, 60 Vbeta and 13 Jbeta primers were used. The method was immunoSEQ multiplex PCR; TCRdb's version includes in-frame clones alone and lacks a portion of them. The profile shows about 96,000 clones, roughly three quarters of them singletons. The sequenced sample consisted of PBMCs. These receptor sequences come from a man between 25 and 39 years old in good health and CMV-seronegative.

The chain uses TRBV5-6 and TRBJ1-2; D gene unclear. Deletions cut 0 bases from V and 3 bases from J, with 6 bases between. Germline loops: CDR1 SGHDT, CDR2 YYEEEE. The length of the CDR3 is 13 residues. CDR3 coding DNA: TGTGCCAGCAGCTTGGGTTCTTACTATGGCTACACCTTC. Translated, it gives CASSLGSYYGYTF.

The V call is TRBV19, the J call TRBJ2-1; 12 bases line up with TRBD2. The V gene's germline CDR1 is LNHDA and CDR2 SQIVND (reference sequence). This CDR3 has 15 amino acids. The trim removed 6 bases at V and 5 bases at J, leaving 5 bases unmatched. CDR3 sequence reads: CASRNLAGGHNEQFF. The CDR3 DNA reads TGTGCCAGTAGAAATCTAGCGGGGGGGCACAATGAGCAGTTCTTC. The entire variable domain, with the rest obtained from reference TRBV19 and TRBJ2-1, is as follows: DGGITQSPKYLFRKEGQNVTLSCEQNLNHDAMYWYRQDPGQGLRLIYYSQIVNDFQKGDIAEGYSVSREKKESFPLTVTSAQKNPTAFYLCASRNLAGGHNEQFFGPGTRLTVL.

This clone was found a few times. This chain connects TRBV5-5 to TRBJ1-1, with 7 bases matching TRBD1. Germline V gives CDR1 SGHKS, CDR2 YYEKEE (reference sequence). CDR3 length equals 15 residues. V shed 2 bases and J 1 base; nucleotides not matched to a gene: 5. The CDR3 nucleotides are TGTGCCAGCAGCTTTTCGACAGGGCGGAACACTGAAGCTTTCTTT. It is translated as CASSFSTGRNTEAFF. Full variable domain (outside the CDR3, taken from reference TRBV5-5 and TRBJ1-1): DAGVTQSPTHLIKTRGQQVTLRCSPISGHKSVSWYQQVLGQGPQFIFQYYEKEERGRGNFPDRFSARQFPNYSSELNVNALLLGDSALYLCASSFSTGRNTEAFFGQGTRLTVV.